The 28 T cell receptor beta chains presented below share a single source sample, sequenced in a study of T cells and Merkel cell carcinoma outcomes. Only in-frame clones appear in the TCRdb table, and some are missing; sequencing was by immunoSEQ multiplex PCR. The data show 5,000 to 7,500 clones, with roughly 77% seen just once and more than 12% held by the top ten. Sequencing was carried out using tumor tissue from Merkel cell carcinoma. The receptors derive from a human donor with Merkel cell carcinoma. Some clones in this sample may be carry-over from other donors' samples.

The CDR3 bases are TGTGCCAGCAGCTTAAAGAATGAGCAGTTCTTC. The encoded protein is CASSLKNEQFF. The chain couples TRBV11-2 to TRBJ2-1; the D is unclear. Germline V gene sequence: CDR1 SGHAT, CDR2 FQNNGV. The CDR3 contains 11 residues. V was clipped by 2 bases and J by 7 bases, with 3 bases between them.

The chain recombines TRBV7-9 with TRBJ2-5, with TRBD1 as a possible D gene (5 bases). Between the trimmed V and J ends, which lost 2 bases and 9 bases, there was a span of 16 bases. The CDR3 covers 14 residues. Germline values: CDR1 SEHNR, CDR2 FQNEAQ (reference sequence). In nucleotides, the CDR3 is TGTGCCAGCAGCTTAACAGGAGTAGGGCTGGCCCAGTACTTC. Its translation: CASSLTGVGLAQYF.

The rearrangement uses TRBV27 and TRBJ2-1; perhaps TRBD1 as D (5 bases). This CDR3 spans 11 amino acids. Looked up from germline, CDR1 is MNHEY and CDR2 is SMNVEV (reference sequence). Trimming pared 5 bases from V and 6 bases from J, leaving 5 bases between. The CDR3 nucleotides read TGTGCCAGCAGTCAGGGCAATGAGCAGTTCTTC. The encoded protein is CASSQGNEQFF.

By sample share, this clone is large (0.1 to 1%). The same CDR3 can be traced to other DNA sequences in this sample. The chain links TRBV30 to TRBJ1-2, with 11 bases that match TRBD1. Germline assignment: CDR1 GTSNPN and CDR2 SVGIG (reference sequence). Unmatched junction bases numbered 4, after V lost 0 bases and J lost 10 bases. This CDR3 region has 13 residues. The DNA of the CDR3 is TGTGCCTGGAGTGTACAGGGACAGGGGGTCTACACCTTC. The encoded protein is CAWSVQGQGVYTF.

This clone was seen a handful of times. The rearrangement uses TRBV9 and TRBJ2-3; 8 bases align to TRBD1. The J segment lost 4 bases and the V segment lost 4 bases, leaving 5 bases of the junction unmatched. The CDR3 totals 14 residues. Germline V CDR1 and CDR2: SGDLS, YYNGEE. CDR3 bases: TGTGCCAGCAGCTTGCAGGGGGCGGCAGATACGCAGTATTTT. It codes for CASSLQGAADTQYF.

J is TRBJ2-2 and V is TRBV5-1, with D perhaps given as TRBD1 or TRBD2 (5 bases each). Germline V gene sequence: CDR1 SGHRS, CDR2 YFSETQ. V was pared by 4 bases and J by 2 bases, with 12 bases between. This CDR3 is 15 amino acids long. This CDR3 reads CASSPGPVNTGELFF. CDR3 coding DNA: TGCGCCAGCAGCCCGGGACCAGTCAACACCGGGGAGCTGTTTTTT.

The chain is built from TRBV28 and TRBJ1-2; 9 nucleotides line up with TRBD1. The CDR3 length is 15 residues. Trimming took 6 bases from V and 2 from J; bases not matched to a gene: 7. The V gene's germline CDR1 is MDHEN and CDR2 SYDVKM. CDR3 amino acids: CASRPGQGGNYGYTF. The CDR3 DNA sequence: TGTGCCAGCAGGCCGGGACAGGGTGGCAACTATGGCTACACCTTC.

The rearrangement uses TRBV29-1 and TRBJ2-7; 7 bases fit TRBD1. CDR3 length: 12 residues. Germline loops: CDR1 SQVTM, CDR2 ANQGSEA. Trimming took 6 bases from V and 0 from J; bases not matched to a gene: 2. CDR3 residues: CSVQGSSYEQYF. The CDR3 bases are TGCAGCGTACAGGGGAGCTCCTACGAGCAGTACTTC.

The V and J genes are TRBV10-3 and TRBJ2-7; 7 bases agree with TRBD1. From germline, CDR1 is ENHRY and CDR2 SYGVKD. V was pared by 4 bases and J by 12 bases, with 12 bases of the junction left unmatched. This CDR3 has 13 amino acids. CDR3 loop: CAISGQGKGLGYF. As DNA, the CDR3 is TGTGCCATCAGTGGACAGGGAAAAGGCTTAGGGTACTTC.

In DNA form, the CDR3 reads TGTGCCAGCAGCTTAGATGCAAGGAGGACTGAAGCTTTCTTT. This encodes CASSLDARRTEAFF. This chain connects TRBV7-9 to TRBJ1-1, with D unresolved. CDR1 and CDR2 (germline): SEHNR, FQNEAQ (reference sequence). This CDR3 region has 14 residues. V shed 1 base and J shed 5 bases, with 11 bases lying between them.

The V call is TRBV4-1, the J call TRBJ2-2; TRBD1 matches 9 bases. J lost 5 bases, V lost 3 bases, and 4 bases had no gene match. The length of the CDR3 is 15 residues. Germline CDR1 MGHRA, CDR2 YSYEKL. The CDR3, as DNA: TGCGCCAGCAGCCAGGGGACAGGGATGACCGGGGAGCTGTTTTTT. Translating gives CASSQGTGMTGELFF.

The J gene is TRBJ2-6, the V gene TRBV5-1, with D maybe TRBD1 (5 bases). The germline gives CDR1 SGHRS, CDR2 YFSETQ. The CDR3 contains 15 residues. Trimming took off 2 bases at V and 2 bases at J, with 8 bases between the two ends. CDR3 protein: CASSFGRAGANVLTF. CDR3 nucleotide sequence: TGCGCCAGCAGCTTCGGCAGGGCTGGGGCCAACGTCCTGACTTTC.

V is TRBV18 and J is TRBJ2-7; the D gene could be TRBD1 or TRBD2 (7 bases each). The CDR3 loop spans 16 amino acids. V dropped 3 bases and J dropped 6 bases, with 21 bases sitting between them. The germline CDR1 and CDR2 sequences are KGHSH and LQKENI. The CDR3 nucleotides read TGTGCCAGCTCACCTCAGGGGGGGACGAAGATAATCGAGCAGTACTTC. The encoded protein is CASSPQGGTKIIEQYF.

As DNA, the CDR3 is TGTGCCAGCAGGCCGGGACAGGGAGGGTTTAAGCCCCAGCATTTT. Translation: CASRPGQGGFKPQHF. This chain joins TRBV28 and TRBJ1-5, with TRBD1 matching over 9 bases. V was pared by 6 bases and J by 8 bases, with 11 bases of the junction left unmatched. Looked up from germline, CDR1 is MDHEN and CDR2 is SYDVKM. The CDR3 sequence is 15 residues long.

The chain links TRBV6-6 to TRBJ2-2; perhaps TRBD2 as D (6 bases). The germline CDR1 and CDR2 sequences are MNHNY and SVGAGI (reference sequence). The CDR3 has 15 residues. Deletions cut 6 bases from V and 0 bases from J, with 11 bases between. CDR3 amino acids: CASSRSGPNTGELFF. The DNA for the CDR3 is TGTGCCAGCAGCCGTAGCGGTCCGAACACCGGGGAGCTGTTTTTT.

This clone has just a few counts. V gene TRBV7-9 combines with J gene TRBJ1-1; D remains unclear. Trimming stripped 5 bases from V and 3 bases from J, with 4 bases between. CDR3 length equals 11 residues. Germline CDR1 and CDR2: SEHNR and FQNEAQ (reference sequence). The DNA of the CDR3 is TGTGCCAGCAGCGAATACACTGAAGCTTTCTTT. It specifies CASSEYTEAFF.

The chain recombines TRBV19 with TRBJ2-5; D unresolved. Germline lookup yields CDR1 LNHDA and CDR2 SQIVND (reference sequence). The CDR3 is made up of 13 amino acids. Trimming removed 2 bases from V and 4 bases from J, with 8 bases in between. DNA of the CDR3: TGTGCCAGTAGTATATCCCCGGGAGAGACCCAGTACTTC. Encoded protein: CASSISPGETQYF.

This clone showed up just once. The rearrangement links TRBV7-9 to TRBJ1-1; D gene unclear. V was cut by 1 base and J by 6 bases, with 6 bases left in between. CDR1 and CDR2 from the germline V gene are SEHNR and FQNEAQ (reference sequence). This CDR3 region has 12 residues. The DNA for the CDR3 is TGTGCCAGCAGCTTAGGGGGTCCTGAAGCTTTCTTT. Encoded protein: CASSLGGPEAFF.

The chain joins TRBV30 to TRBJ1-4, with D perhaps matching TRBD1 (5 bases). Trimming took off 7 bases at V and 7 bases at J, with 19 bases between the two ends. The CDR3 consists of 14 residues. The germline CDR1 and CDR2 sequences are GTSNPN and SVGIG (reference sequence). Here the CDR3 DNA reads TGTGCCTCCCGGCCCTCTCAGGGCATTGAAAAACTGTTTTTT. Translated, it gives CASRPSQGIEKLFF.

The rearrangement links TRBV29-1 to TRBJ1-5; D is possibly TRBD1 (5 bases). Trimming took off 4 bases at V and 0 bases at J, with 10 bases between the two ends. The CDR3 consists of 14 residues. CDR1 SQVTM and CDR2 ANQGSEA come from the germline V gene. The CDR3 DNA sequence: TGCAGCGTTGCGGGTGACAGTAGCAATCAGCCCCAGCATTTT. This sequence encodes CSVAGDSSNQPQHF. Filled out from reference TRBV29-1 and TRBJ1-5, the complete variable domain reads SAVISQKPSRDICQRGTSLTIQCQVDSQVTMMFWYRQQPGQSLTLIATANQGSEATYESGFVIDKFPISRPNLTFSTLTVSNMSPEDSSIYLCSVAGDSSNQPQHFGDGTRLSIL.

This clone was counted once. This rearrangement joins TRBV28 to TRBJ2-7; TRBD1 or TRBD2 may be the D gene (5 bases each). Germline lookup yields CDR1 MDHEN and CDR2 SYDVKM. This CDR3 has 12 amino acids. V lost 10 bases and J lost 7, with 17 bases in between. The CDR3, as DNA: TGTGCCACTCTACGGGGTCAGGGTGAGCAGTACTTC. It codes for CATLRGQGEQYF.

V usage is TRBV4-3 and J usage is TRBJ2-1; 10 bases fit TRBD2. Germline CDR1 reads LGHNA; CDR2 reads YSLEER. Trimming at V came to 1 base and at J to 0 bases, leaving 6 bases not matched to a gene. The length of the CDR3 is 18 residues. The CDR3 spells CASSQALAGLSSYNEQFF. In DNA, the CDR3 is TGCGCCAGCAGCCAAGCACTAGCGGGATTGAGCTCCTACAATGAGCAGTTCTTC.

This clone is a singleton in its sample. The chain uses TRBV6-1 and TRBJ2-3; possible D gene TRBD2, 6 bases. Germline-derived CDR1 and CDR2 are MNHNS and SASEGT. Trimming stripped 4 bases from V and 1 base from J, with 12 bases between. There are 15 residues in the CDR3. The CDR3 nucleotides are TGTGCCAGCAGTGTCAGGGACTGGGGCACAGATACGCAGTATTTT. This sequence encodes CASSVRDWGTDTQYF.

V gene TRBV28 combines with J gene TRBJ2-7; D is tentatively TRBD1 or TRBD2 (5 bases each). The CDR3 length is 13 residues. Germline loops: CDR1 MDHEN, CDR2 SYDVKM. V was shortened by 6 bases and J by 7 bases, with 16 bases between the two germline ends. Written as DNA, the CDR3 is TGTGCCAGCAGCTGGGACGGGGCGCGAGAGCAGTACTTC. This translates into CASSWDGAREQYF.

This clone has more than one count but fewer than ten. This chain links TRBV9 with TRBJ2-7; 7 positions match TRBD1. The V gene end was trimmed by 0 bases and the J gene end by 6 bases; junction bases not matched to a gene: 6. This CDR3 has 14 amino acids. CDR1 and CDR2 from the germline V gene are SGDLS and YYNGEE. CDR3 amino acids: CASSVGDSRGEQYF. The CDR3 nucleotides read TGTGCCAGCAGCGTAGGGGACAGCCGGGGCGAGCAGTACTTC.

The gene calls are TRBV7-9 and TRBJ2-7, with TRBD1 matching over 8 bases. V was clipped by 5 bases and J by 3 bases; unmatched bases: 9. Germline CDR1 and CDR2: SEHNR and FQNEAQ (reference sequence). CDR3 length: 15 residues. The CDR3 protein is CASSRDRGLYYEQYF. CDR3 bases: TGTGCCAGCAGCCGAGACAGGGGCCTATACTACGAGCAGTACTTC.

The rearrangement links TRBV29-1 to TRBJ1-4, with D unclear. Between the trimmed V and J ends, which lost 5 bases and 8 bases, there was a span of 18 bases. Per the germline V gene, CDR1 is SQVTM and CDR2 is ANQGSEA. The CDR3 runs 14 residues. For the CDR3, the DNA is TGCAGCGTTTACCCCGACTCTACCGGGGAAAAACTGTTTTTT. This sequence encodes CSVYPDSTGEKLFF.

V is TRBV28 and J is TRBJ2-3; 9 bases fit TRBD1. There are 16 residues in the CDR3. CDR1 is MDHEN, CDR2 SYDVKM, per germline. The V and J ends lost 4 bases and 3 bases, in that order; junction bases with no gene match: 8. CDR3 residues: CASSSSGTGTTDTQYF. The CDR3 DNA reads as TGTGCCAGCAGTTCCTCCGGGACAGGGACGACAGATACGCAGTATTTT.